This paragraph covers one T cell receptor (beta chain) sequence. Its antigen is unidentified. The V gene lost 1 base and the J gene lost 0 bases, with 10 bases spanning the gap. CDR3 length: 16 amino acids. Looked up from germline, CDR1 is MGHRA and CDR2 is YSYEKL. The sample is drawn from a study of cytomegalovirus exposure and HLA in healthy donors. For the study at large: HLA-typed donors were the source of roughly 85 million unique TCRs held in an early data release.

The PCR used 60 Vbeta and 13 Jbeta primers. Produced via immunoSEQ multiplex PCR; TCRdb's table is partial and in-frame only. This sample's table reports approximately 150,000 clones. Overall study results and limits: In a later analysis, several top co-occurrence clusters appeared linked to parvovirus B19, influenza, CMV and Epstein-Barr virus. Reportedly, cytomegalovirus status was diagnosed with high sensitivity and specificity. As a later analysis revealed, the rate of TCR association differed by HLA locus, with DRB1 most and HLA-C fewest.

This clonotype was obtained from a woman in her 50s in good health and CMV-seronegative. The J gene is TRBJ1-3, the V gene TRBV4-1; D remains unclear. The sequenced sample was PBMCs. The CDR3 DNA reads as TGCGCCAGCAGCCAAGCAGGCGCGCGCTCTGGAAACACCATATATTTT. It is translated as CASSQAGARSGNTIYF.